This TCR beta chain comes out of a study of T cells after somatic rescue of genetic block. Clones were sequenced by immunoSEQ multiplex PCR, and TCRdb holds only the in-frame ones, with some missing. The sample has 68,000 or so clones; around 90% are singletons. The clonotype originates from a man aged 35-49 years. Material: peripheral blood mononuclear cells (PBMCs).

The CDR3 bases are TGTGCCATCAGAGGGTCTGGAAACACCATATATTTT. As protein: CAIRGSGNTIYF. The gene calls are TRBV10-3 and TRBJ1-3; D gene uncertain. The ends were cut back, 6 bases at V and 1 base at J, with 4 bases in the middle. Per germline, CDR1 ENHRY and CDR2 SYGVKD. The CDR3 covers 12 residues.